This T cell receptor beta chain was found in a study of early T cells in non-severe SARS-CoV-2 infection. Trimming at V came to 6 bases and at J to 4 bases, leaving 5 bases not matched to a gene. The CDR3 has 14 residues. In germline, CDR1 is MNHEY, CDR2 SVGAGI. This clonotype occurred many times. Attachment of unique molecular identifiers was made to individual cDNA molecules. Each CDR3 protein gets one entry after TCRdb re-called the 5' RACE reads with MiXCR. The sample has around 63,000 distinct CDR3 sequences; 10% to 15% are singletons. Sequencing was performed on whole blood. The rearrangement links TRBV6-5 to TRBJ2-1; 8 bases fit TRBD2. The sequence was collected from an adult who was a healthcare worker with PCR-confirmed SARS-CoV-2 infection or an uninfected control (not recorded which). The CDR3 here is CASSLAGGYNEQFF. In DNA form, the CDR3 reads TGTGCCAGCAGCCTCGCGGGGGGTTACAATGAGCAGTTCTTC.